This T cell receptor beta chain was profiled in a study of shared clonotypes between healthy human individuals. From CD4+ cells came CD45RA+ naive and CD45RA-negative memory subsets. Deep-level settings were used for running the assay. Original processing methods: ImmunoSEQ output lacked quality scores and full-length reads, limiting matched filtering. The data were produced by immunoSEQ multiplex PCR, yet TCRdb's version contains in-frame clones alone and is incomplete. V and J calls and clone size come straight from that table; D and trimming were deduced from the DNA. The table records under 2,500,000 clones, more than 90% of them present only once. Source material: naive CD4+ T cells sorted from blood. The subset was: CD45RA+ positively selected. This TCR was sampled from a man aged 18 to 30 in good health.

CDR3 sequence reads: CASSLYITRDRELYEQYF. The DNA of the CDR3 is TGTGCCAGCAGCCTTTATATAACTCGGGACAGGGAGTTATACGAGCAGTACTTC. This chain connects TRBV4-2 to TRBJ2-7; 9 nucleotides agree with TRBD1. The germline CDR1 and CDR2 sequences are LGHNA and YNFKEQ. This CDR3 is built from 18 residues. After removal of 4 bases from V and 4 bases from J, the junction contained 17 bases not matched to a gene.